The 28 T cell receptor beta chains in this list originate from one sample, sequenced in a study of T cell repertoires in cytomegalovirus infection. TCRdb reprocessed the reads with MiXCR, giving one entry per CDR3 protein. The table includes some 270,000 distinct CDR3 sequences, under 25% detected once. These receptors' antigens are unknown. Source: cultured PBMCs, taken from culture after CMV antigen stimulation. Receptors were obtained from a human donor in good health (CMV status not recorded). Some clones in this sample may be carry-over from other donors' samples.

This clonotype was seen ten or more times. The chain recombines TRBV7-8 with TRBJ2-1; D is unresolved. The CDR3 contains 13 residues. Trimming pared 3 bases from V and 5 bases from J, leaving 8 bases between. The germline gives CDR1 SGHVS, CDR2 FQNEAQ. The CDR3 DNA reads as TGTGCCAGCAGCTTTCCCCGGAACAATGAGCAGTTCTTC. Residues: CASSFPRNNEQFF.

A remark on this clonotype: One end of the junction varies from germline; a read error may be responsible. The gene calls are TRBV28 and TRBJ1-4; D is ambiguous. Per germline, CDR1 MDHEN and CDR2 SYDVKM. The CDR3 has 14 residues. CDR3 DNA sequence: TGTGCCAGCAGTCCCTTCGGGATGATGGGGTTCCTCCATTTT. The encoded protein is CASSPFGMMGFLHF.

This clonotype was seen ten or more times. The CDR3 loop reads CASSSSLLSTDTQYF. CDR3 sequence (DNA): TGTGCCAGCAGCTCCAGTCTCCTTAGCACAGATACGCAGTATTTT. V usage is TRBV7-2 and J usage is TRBJ2-3, with no clear D. The CDR3 contains 15 residues. Germline assignment: CDR1 SGHTA and CDR2 FQGNSA. Trimming removed 4 bases from V and 0 bases from J, with 11 bases in between.

This clonotype was seen ten or more times. The V call is TRBV4-1, the J call TRBJ2-7, with TRBD1 identical over 9 bases. CDR1 is MGHRA and CDR2 is YSYEKL in the germline V gene. The CDR3 loop spans 14 amino acids. The junction had 5 bases not matched to a gene; V was cut back by 4 bases and J by 4 bases. In DNA, the CDR3 is TGCGCCAGCAGCCTCCGGGACAGGGAGTACGAGCAGTACTTC. Protein product: CASSLRDREYEQYF.

This clonotype has more than one count but fewer than ten. The chain combines TRBV30 with TRBJ1-5; TRBD1 might be the D (5 bases). CDR1 GTSNPN and CDR2 SVGIG come from the germline V gene (reference sequence). The V gene lost 4 bases and the J gene lost 7 bases, with 17 bases spanning the gap. The CDR3 length is 14 residues. CDR3 bases: TGTGCCTGGACCGGTCCAGGGCTAGGGCAGCCCCAGCATTTT. Its translation is CAWTGPGLGQPQHF.

The chain links TRBV19 to TRBJ1-5, with TRBD1 as a possible D gene (5 bases). Germline CDR1 reads LNHDA; CDR2 reads SQIVND (reference sequence). The CDR3 covers 14 residues. The ends were cut back, 6 bases at V and 5 bases at J, with 14 bases in the middle. In nucleotides, the CDR3 is TGTGCCAGTAGACGTCAGGGATTGGATCAGCCCCAGCATTTT. Its protein is CASRRQGLDQPQHF. Using reference TRBV19 and TRBJ1-5 for the parts outside the CDR3, the full variable domain is DGGITQSPKYLFRKEGQNVTLSCEQNLNHDAMYWYRQDPGQGLRLIYYSQIVNDFQKGDIAEGYSVSREKKESFPLTVTSAQKNPTAFYLCASRRQGLDQPQHFGDGTRLSIL.

CDR3 amino acids: CASSSPTGVNSPLHF. DNA for the CDR3: TGTGCCAGCAGCTCTCCGACAGGAGTTAATTCACCCCTCCACTTT. This sequence joins TRBV7-2 and TRBJ1-6, with TRBD1 as a possible D gene (6 bases). V was clipped by 4 bases and J by 6 bases, with 13 bases between them. This CDR3 has 15 amino acids. Germline CDR1 and CDR2: SGHTA and FQGNSA. Full variable domain (remainder filled in from reference TRBV7-2 and TRBJ1-6): GAGVSQSPSNKVTEKGKDVELRCDPISGHTALYWYRQSLGQGLEFLIYFQGNSAPDKSGLPSDRFSAERTGGSVSTLTIQRTQQEDSAVYLCASSSPTGVNSPLHFGNGTRLTVT.

This clonotype occurred many times. The chain is built from TRBV7-2 and TRBJ1-1, with a tentative D call TRBD1 (5 bases). Germline loops: CDR1 SGHTA, CDR2 FQGNSA. The CDR3 is made up of 15 amino acids. V gave up 5 bases and J gave up 5 bases, with 18 bases separating them. The CDR3 protein is CASSLKGVWGTEAFF. CDR3 sequence (DNA): TGTGCCAGCAGCCTAAAAGGGGTCTGGGGAACTGAAGCTTTCTTT.

This clonotype has a handful of counts. The V and J genes are TRBV28 and TRBJ2-1; 7 positions agree with TRBD1. The germline CDR1 and CDR2 sequences are MDHEN and SYDVKM. The J segment lost 4 bases and the V segment lost 0 bases, leaving 0 bases of the junction unmatched. This CDR3 is 14 amino acids long. CDR3 coding DNA: TGTGCCAGCAGTTTATGGACAGGGTACAATGAGCAGTTCTTC. It translates to CASSLWTGYNEQFF.

There are a few counts of this clonotype. This rearrangement joins TRBV7-2 to TRBJ1-2; tentative D call: TRBD1 (5 bases). V was clipped by 4 bases and J by 1 base, with 13 bases between them. This CDR3 has 15 residues. The germline V gene has CDR1 SGHTA and CDR2 FQGNSA. CDR3 region: CASSSGWGVNYGYTF. In DNA form, the CDR3 reads TGTGCCAGCAGCTCAGGGTGGGGGGTTAACTATGGCTACACCTTC.

V usage is TRBV19 and J usage is TRBJ1-6; no clear D. Germline assignment: CDR1 LNHDA and CDR2 SQIVND (reference sequence). The V and J ends lost 0 bases and 10 bases respectively, with 22 bases between them. CDR3 length: 18 amino acids. CDR3 in amino acids: CASSIDRLGLNFGSPLHF. The CDR3 DNA is TGTGCCAGTAGTATAGATCGTTTAGGCCTGAATTTCGGATCACCCCTCCACTTT.

The chain couples TRBV6-2 or TRBV6-3 to TRBJ1-1, with TRBD1 matching over 8 bases. CDR3 length: 16 residues. Germline CDR1 MNHEY, CDR2 SVGEGT. Germline trimming cut 6 bases from V and 3 bases from J; bases unmatched to any gene: 12. This CDR3 is CASSTSRQGRDTEAFF. DNA for the CDR3: TGTGCCAGCAGCACCTCTCGACAGGGGAGGGACACTGAAGCTTTCTTT.

This clonotype was counted many times. The rearrangement joins TRBV27 to TRBJ1-2, with D unclear. Germline V CDR1 and CDR2: MNHEY, SMNVEV (reference sequence). The V end was cut by 4 bases, the J end by 3 bases, with 21 bases between. The CDR3 runs 17 residues. Here the CDR3 DNA reads TGTGCCAGCAGTTCTCGGACTCCCTCCGTCCTCGACTATGGCTACACCTTC. It yields the protein CASSSRTPSVLDYGYTF.

This clonotype was seen repeatedly, ten times or more. V and J are TRBV7-2 and TRBJ2-1, with TRBD1 identical over 11 bases. CDR3 length: 15 residues. CDR1 is SGHTA, CDR2 FQGNSA, per germline. J lost 7 bases, V lost 4 bases, and 6 bases had no gene match. Written as DNA, the CDR3 is TGTGCCAGCAGCTCTGGACAGGGGGCAGGTAATGAGCAGTTCTTC. Encoded protein: CASSSGQGAGNEQFF. The complete variable domain, with remaining parts taken from reference TRBV7-2 and TRBJ2-1, reads GAGVSQSPSNKVTEKGKDVELRCDPISGHTALYWYRQSLGQGLEFLIYFQGNSAPDKSGLPSDRFSAERTGGSVSTLTIQRTQQEDSAVYLCASSSGQGAGNEQFFGPGTRLTVL.

This rearrangement joins TRBV6-2 or TRBV6-3 to TRBJ2-1, with 12 nucleotides matching TRBD2. V shed 7 bases, J shed 7 bases, and the junction held 8 bases outside the gene matches. The CDR3 sequence is 15 residues long. In germline, CDR1 is MNHEY, CDR2 SVGEGT. CDR3 coding DNA: TGTGCCAGCACTTCGGCCGGACTAGCGGGAAATGAGCAGTTCTTC. Its protein is CASTSAGLAGNEQFF.

The chain is built from TRBV7-2 and TRBJ2-1, with 10 bases that match TRBD2. The CDR3 covers 17 residues. CDR1 SGHTA and CDR2 FQGNSA come from the germline V gene. V lost 4 bases to trimming and J lost 0 bases; unmatched junction nucleotides: 6. CDR3 loop: CASSSRLAGFSYNEQFF. DNA for the CDR3: TGTGCCAGCAGCTCCAGACTAGCGGGTTTCTCCTACAATGAGCAGTTCTTC.

This chain joins TRBV7-8 and TRBJ2-3, with 11 positions matching TRBD2. The CDR3 length is 16 residues. Germline V gives CDR1 SGHVS, CDR2 FQNEAQ. Unmatched junction bases numbered 9, after V lost 6 bases and J lost 4 bases. CDR3 sequence reads: CASRELAGDGADTQYF. The CDR3 coding sequence is TGTGCCAGCAGGGAACTAGCGGGAGACGGGGCAGATACGCAGTATTTT.

This clonotype has just a few counts. The rearrangement uses TRBV6-2 or TRBV6-3 and TRBJ2-3; TRBD2 agrees at 7 bases. Germline V gene lookup returns CDR1 MNHEY and CDR2 SVGEGT. The CDR3 totals 15 residues. V dropped 6 bases and J dropped 8; count of bases not matched to a gene: 14. The CDR3, as DNA: TGTGCCAGCAGCTGGGACTACTTCCAGTCGGGTACGCAGTATTTT. This codes for CASSWDYFQSGTQYF.

The chain uses TRBV7-2 and TRBJ2-1; the match to TRBD2 covers 9 bases. The CDR3 contains 18 residues. Germline CDR1 SGHTA, CDR2 FQGNSA. V gave up 6 bases and J gave up 5 bases; unmatched junction bases: 17. The CDR3 DNA reads as TGTGCCAGCAGACGGACTAGCGCGTCCCGCAAGGGAAACAATGAGCAGTTCTTC. It codes for CASRRTSASRKGNNEQFF.

This clonotype has at least ten counts. The CDR3 DNA reads as TGTGCCAGCGGACGGAATGAGCAGTTCTTC. Translated: CASGRNEQFF. The chain recombines TRBV7-2 with TRBJ2-1, with unresolved D. V shed 8 bases and J shed 7 bases, with 6 bases lying between them. CDR1 and CDR2 (germline): SGHTA, FQGNSA. This CDR3 spans 10 amino acids.

The chain is built from TRBV7-2 and TRBJ2-5; 9 bases fit TRBD2. The CDR3 runs to 16 residues. CDR1 is SGHTA, CDR2 FQGNSA, per germline. With 2 bases clipped from V and 5 bases from J, the junction kept 9 bases outside the gene matches. The CDR3 DNA reads as TGTGCCAGCAGCTTAATAGCTAGCGGGATTGCGGAGACCCAGTACTTC. It yields the protein CASSLIASGIAETQYF.

CDR3 loop: CASSLSRDYTEAFF. For the CDR3, the DNA is TGTGCCAGCAGTTTATCAAGGGATTACACTGAAGCTTTCTTT. The gene calls are TRBV27 and TRBJ1-1; D is unclear. The CDR3 is made up of 14 amino acids. Between the trimmed V and J ends, which lost 0 bases and 3 bases, there was a span of 8 bases. Germline V gene data show CDR1 as MNHEY and CDR2 as SMNVEV (reference sequence).

This chain uses TRBV6-6 with TRBJ1-5, with D possibly TRBD1 on 6 matching bases. V lost 6 bases, J lost 9 bases, and 24 bases lay in between. The CDR3 loop spans 16 amino acids. Germline CDR1 and CDR2: MNHNY and SVGAGI (reference sequence). The CDR3, as DNA: TGTGCCAGCAGGGAGGCCAGGGGAATCCCGATTTCGCCCCAGCATTTT. It translates to CASREARGIPISPQHF.

This clonotype was seen more than once but under ten times. The J gene is TRBJ2-5, the V gene TRBV3-1; possibly TRBD2 for D (5 bases). Germline-derived CDR1 and CDR2 are LGHDT and YNNKEL (reference sequence). CDR3 length equals 14 residues. Trimming left V 1 base short and J 0 bases short, with 6 bases between. The CDR3 here is CASSQAGYQETQYF. The DNA of the CDR3 is TGTGCCAGCAGCCAAGCGGGATACCAAGAGACCCAGTACTTC.

The rearrangement uses TRBV6-6 and TRBJ1-1; D is unresolved. The CDR3 consists of 12 residues. Germline V gene sequence: CDR1 MNHNY, CDR2 SVGAGI (reference sequence). The V end lost 7 bases, the J end lost 5 bases, and 11 bases lay between the germline ends. Here the CDR3 reads CASTPPRTEAFF. DNA of the CDR3: TGTGCCAGCACCCCCCCCCGAACTGAAGCTTTCTTT.

This rearrangement joins TRBV19 to TRBJ1-1; D unresolved. V lost 5 bases and J lost 7, with 11 bases in between. CDR1 is LNHDA and CDR2 is SQIVND in the germline V gene (reference sequence). The CDR3 extends over 12 amino acids. Here the CDR3 DNA reads TGTGCCAGTAGTTCCACTGGCGTTGAAGCTTTCTTT. Translated, it gives CASSSTGVEAFF.

This clonotype was seen a few times. The chain is built from TRBV15 and TRBJ1-6; possibly TRBD1 for D (5 bases). Germline V CDR1 and CDR2: LNHNV, YYDKDF (reference sequence). Trimming pared 0 bases from V and 14 bases from J, leaving 11 bases between. The length of the CDR3 is 13 residues. The CDR3 region is CATSRDLTGALHF. The DNA of the CDR3 is TGTGCCACCAGCAGAGATTTAACGGGGGCCCTCCACTTT.

The chain couples TRBV6-2 or TRBV6-3 to TRBJ2-3; weak D call: TRBD1 (6 bases). This CDR3 is built from 12 residues. Trimming cost V 10 bases and J 2 bases, with 10 bases left between them. Germline-derived CDR1 and CDR2 are MNHEY and SVGEGT. The CDR3 DNA is TGTGCCACCCGACAGGTCACAGATACGCAGTATTTT. Amino acids: CATRQVTDTQYF.